Sequencing of this T cell receptor (beta chain) was carried out in a study of T cells in Graves' hyperthyroidism and ophthalmopathy. Study background: Upon initial diagnosis and before any treatment, peripheral blood was collected. Study observations and caveats: The model anticipated ophthalmopathy a median around 6 months pre-onset.

Ophthalmopathy patients had Clinical Activity Score at least 3, NOSPECS grade at least 4, duration under 3 months. Exclusion followed for patients with uncontrolled infection, other autoimmune disease, pregnancy or lactation. Amplification of TCR beta CDR3 regions was performed using RNA transcripts as template. With the HTBI primer set, the TCR CDR3 went through a first round of RT-PCR. TCRdb processed the multiplex PCR reads anew with MiXCR; each CDR3 protein has one entry. The repertoire consists of hundreds of thousands of distinct CDR3 sequences, with around 15% occurring once and the leading ten covering roughly 20%. This CDR3 comprises 14 residues. Trimming took off 0 bases at V and 2 bases at J, with 8 bases between the two ends. Germline CDR1 is PRHDT and CDR2 is FYEKMQ (reference sequence). This clonotype was observed many times. No antigen is known for it.

The source of this sequence is an older woman with Graves' ophthalmopathy. The sample was blood. The V call is TRBV13, the J call TRBJ2-7; D gene unclear. CDR3 coding DNA: TGTGCCAGCAGCTTAGGCAACCTACCCTACGAGCAGTACTTC. It yields the protein CASSLGNLPYEQYF.